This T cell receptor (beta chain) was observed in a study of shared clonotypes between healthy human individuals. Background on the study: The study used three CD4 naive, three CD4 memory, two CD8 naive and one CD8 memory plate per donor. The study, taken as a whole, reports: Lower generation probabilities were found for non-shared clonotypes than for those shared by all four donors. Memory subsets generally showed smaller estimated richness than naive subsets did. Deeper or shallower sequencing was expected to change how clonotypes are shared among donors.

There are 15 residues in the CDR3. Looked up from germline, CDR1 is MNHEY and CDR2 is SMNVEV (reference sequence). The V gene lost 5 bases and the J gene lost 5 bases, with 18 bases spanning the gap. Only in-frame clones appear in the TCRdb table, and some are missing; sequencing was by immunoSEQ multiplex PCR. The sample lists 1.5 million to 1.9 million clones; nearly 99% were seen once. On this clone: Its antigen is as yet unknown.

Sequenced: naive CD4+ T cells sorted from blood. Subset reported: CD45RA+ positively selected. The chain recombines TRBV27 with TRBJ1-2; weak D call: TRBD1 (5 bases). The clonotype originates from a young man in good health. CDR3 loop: CASSDRDSGGYGYTF. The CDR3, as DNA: TGTGCCAGCAGTGACCGGGACTCCGGGGGTTATGGCTACACCTTC.